The 20 T cell receptor beta chains reported below all come from one sample, sequenced in a study of shared clonotypes between healthy human individuals. Sequencing used immunoSEQ multiplex PCR; TCRdb keeps in-frame clones, though not all of them. This sample has roughly 810,000 clones, with approximately 96% found just once. Positively selected for CCR7, the CD45RO-negative cells used as naive CD8 cells excluded terminally differentiated effector memory CD45RA+ cells. Sequencing was performed on naive CD8+ T cells sorted from blood. The receptors originated from a man aged 30 to 39 in good health.

V gene TRBV4-1 combines with J gene TRBJ2-3; 8 positions agree with TRBD2. CDR1 and CDR2 (germline): MGHRA, YSYEKL. CDR3 length: 17 amino acids. Trimming took 0 bases from V and 5 from J; bases not matched to a gene: 10. CDR3 bases: TGCGCCAGCAGCCAAGATCCCCCAGCGGGAGACAAAGATACGCAGTATTTT. Its translation: CASSQDPPAGDKDTQYF.

This clone showed up just once. V and J are TRBV19 and TRBJ2-7; the match to TRBD1 covers 11 bases. CDR1 LNHDA and CDR2 SQIVND come from the germline V gene (reference sequence). This CDR3 spans 14 amino acids. Losses at the gene ends were 7 bases for V and 2 bases for J; bases not matched to a gene: 4. The DNA for the CDR3 is TGTGCCAGTACCCCGGGACAGGGGGCCTACGAGCAGTACTTC. Translating it yields CASTPGQGAYEQYF.

V gene TRBV6-5 combines with J gene TRBJ2-5; no definite D call. Germline CDR1 is MNHEY and CDR2 is SVGAGI. CDR3 length equals 16 residues. V dropped 2 bases and J dropped 3 bases, with 16 bases sitting between them. The chain's CDR3 is CASSYQPGPIKETQYF. CDR3 DNA sequence: TGTGCCAGCAGTTACCAACCCGGACCCATAAAAGAGACCCAGTACTTC.

This clone was seen a single time. The chain is built from TRBV5-1 and TRBJ2-7; D possibly corresponds to TRBD1 (6 bases). The CDR3 extends over 14 amino acids. V lost 4 bases and J lost 7, with 18 bases in between. Per germline, CDR1 SGHRS and CDR2 YFSETQ. The CDR3 bases are TGCGCCAGCAGCCCCGGGACATCCCTGAGGGAGCAGTACTTC. Protein: CASSPGTSLREQYF. The whole variable domain, filled in from reference TRBV5-1 and TRBJ2-7, reads KAGVTQTPRYLIKTRGQQVTLSCSPISGHRSVSWYQQTPGQGLQFLFEYFSETQRNKGNFPGRFSGRQFSNSRSEMNVSTLELGDSALYLCASSPGTSLREQYFGPGTRLTVT.

The chain has TRBV5-1 and TRBJ2-1; tentatively, D is TRBD2 (5 bases). Trimming pared 7 bases from V and 0 bases from J, leaving 8 bases between. This CDR3 has 13 residues. Per the germline V gene, CDR1 is SGHRS and CDR2 is YFSETQ. The CDR3 nucleotides are TGCGCCAGCTATGGGAGCTCCTACAATGAGCAGTTCTTC. It yields the protein CASYGSSYNEQFF.

The CDR3 spells CASRRIGLAGVSSYNEQFF. DNA for the CDR3: TGTGCCAGCAGACGTATAGGGCTAGCGGGCGTAAGCTCCTACAATGAGCAGTTCTTC. The chain combines TRBV28 with TRBJ2-1, with 8 nucleotides matching TRBD2. Germline loops: CDR1 MDHEN, CDR2 SYDVKM. The CDR3 sequence is 19 residues long. Germline trimming cut 6 bases from V and 0 bases from J; bases unmatched to any gene: 16. The variable domain in full, completed from reference TRBV28 and TRBJ2-1, reads DVKVTQSSRYLVKRTGEKVFLECVQDMDHENMFWYRQDPGLGLRLIYFSYDVKMKEKGDIPEGYSVSREKKERFSLILESASTNQTSMYLCASRRIGLAGVSSYNEQFFGPGTRLTVL.

Comment on this clone: This specimen includes other DNA sequences encoding the same CDR3. This rearrangement joins TRBV9 to TRBJ1-1; possibly TRBD1 for D (6 bases). Germline CDR1 SGDLS, CDR2 YYNGEE. This CDR3 is 14 amino acids long. V gave up 0 bases and J gave up 1 base, with 7 bases separating them. The CDR3 nucleotides read TGTGCCAGCAGCGTAGAGGGGGGGAACACTGAAGCTTTCTTT. It translates to CASSVEGGNTEAFF.

The CDR3, as DNA: TGTGCCAGCAGTTCCCTCAGAGTTCAGCCCCAGCATTTT. Protein product: CASSSLRVQPQHF. V gene TRBV28 combines with J gene TRBJ1-5; D is undetermined. The CDR3 runs to 13 residues. Trimming took 4 bases from V and 6 from J, leaving 10 bases between them. The germline V gene has CDR1 MDHEN and CDR2 SYDVKM. The whole variable domain, remainder taken from reference TRBV28 and TRBJ1-5, is DVKVTQSSRYLVKRTGEKVFLECVQDMDHENMFWYRQDPGLGLRLIYFSYDVKMKEKGDIPEGYSVSREKKERFSLILESASTNQTSMYLCASSSLRVQPQHFGDGTRLSIL.

V usage is TRBV10-3 and J usage is TRBJ2-7, with a weak D call TRBD2 (6 bases). Trimming stripped 7 bases from V and 4 bases from J, with 17 bases between. The CDR3 extends over 14 amino acids. CDR1 ENHRY and CDR2 SYGVKD come from the germline V gene. CDR3 DNA: TGTGCCATCATGGCGGAGGGAAGCACTTACGAGCAGTACTTC. Translating it yields CAIMAEGSTYEQYF.

Of note for this clone: In the same sample, other DNA sequences code for this CDR3. This sequence joins TRBV7-9 and TRBJ1-4; D gene ambiguous. V shed 2 bases and J shed 7 bases, with 5 bases lying between them. This CDR3 comprises 12 residues. In germline, CDR1 is SEHNR, CDR2 FQNEAQ (reference sequence). This CDR3 reads CASSLSVEKLFF. The DNA of the CDR3 is TGTGCCAGCAGCTTATCGGTTGAAAAACTGTTTTTT.

The chain combines TRBV13 with TRBJ2-7; D uncertain. This CDR3 has 12 residues. The ends were cut back, 5 bases at V and 10 bases at J, with 15 bases in the middle. Germline CDR1 PRHDT, CDR2 FYEKMQ (reference sequence). Here the CDR3 reads CASSPSLDLQYF. The CDR3 DNA reads TGTGCCAGCAGCCCATCTCTCGACTTACAGTACTTC.

The CDR3 loop reads CASSGGAGLADTQYF. The CDR3 nucleotides are TGTGCCAGCAGCGGGGGGGCAGGGCTAGCTGATACGCAGTATTTT. V usage is TRBV9 and J usage is TRBJ2-3; D is possibly TRBD1 or TRBD2 (6 bases each). Germline assignment: CDR1 SGDLS and CDR2 YYNGEE. The CDR3 is made up of 15 amino acids. Trimming stripped 3 bases from V and 6 bases from J, with 17 bases between.

The chain joins TRBV7-9 to TRBJ2-3; TRBD1 agrees at 7 bases. The CDR3 has 15 amino acids. From germline, CDR1 is SEHNR and CDR2 FQNEAQ (reference sequence). With 5 bases clipped from V and 3 bases from J, the junction kept 8 bases outside the gene matches. In DNA form, the CDR3 reads TGTGCCAGCAGCAAGTGGGACAGTACAACAGATACGCAGTATTTT. Translating it yields CASSKWDSTTDTQYF.

The chain has TRBV6-4 and TRBJ1-4; the D gene is possibly TRBD1 (5 bases). The germline V gene encodes CDR1 MRHNA and CDR2 SNTAGT. V lost 5 bases and J lost 6, with 13 bases in between. The CDR3 sequence is 14 residues long. In DNA, the CDR3 is TGTGCCAGCAGTTATCAGGGTAGGGATGAAAAACTGTTTTTT. Translating gives CASSYQGRDEKLFF.

CDR3 protein: CATLGQALDTQYF. CDR3 coding DNA: TGTGCCACCCTGGGGCAGGCACTGGATACGCAGTATTTT. The V gene is TRBV2, the J gene TRBJ2-3, with D maybe TRBD1 (5 bases). Trimming removed 10 bases from V and 6 bases from J, with 17 bases in between. CDR3 size: 13 residues. The germline V gene has CDR1 SNHLY and CDR2 FYNNEI.

The chain couples TRBV9 to TRBJ2-1, with 11 bases fitting TRBD2. The J segment lost 10 bases and the V segment lost 0 bases, leaving 9 bases of the junction unmatched. The CDR3 spans 16 residues. The germline gives CDR1 SGDLS, CDR2 YYNGEE. For the CDR3, the DNA is TGTGCCAGCAGCGTAGGAATAGCGGGAGGGGGCGAAGAGCAGTTCTTC. Amino acids: CASSVGIAGGGEEQFF.

The chain has TRBV29-1 and TRBJ2-1; 9 nucleotides agree with TRBD2. Looked up from germline, CDR1 is SQVTM and CDR2 is ANQGSEA. Trimming cost V 3 bases and J 8 bases; bases outside gene matches: 11. The CDR3 length is 15 residues. CDR3 nucleotide sequence: TGCAGCGTTGACTATGCCCAGCGGGAGGACCATGAGCAGTTCTTC. Protein product: CSVDYAQREDHEQFF.

This clone was detected once. The J gene is TRBJ2-5, the V gene TRBV19, with D possibly being TRBD1 (6 bases). The length of the CDR3 is 13 residues. The V end lost 3 bases, the J end lost 2 bases, and 7 bases lay between the germline ends. Germline V gives CDR1 LNHDA, CDR2 SQIVND (reference sequence). The CDR3 sequence: CASSIDRQETQYF. Written as DNA, the CDR3 is TGTGCCAGTAGTATTGACAGGCAAGAGACCCAGTACTTC. The full variable domain, its missing parts supplied by reference TRBV19 and TRBJ2-5, is DGGITQSPKYLFRKEGQNVTLSCEQNLNHDAMYWYRQDPGQGLRLIYYSQIVNDFQKGDIAEGYSVSREKKESFPLTVTSAQKNPTAFYLCASSIDRQETQYFGPGTRLLVL.

The chain links TRBV11-2 to TRBJ2-1; D is uncertain. Between the trimmed V and J ends, which lost 1 base and 5 bases, there was a span of 3 bases. This CDR3 spans 12 amino acids. Germline V lookup: CDR1 SGHAT, CDR2 FQNNGV. CDR3: CASSLVDNEQFF. The CDR3 region has the DNA TGTGCCAGCAGCTTAGTTGACAATGAGCAGTTCTTC. Full variable domain (rest looked up from reference TRBV11-2 and TRBJ2-1): EAGVAQSPRYKIIEKRQSVAFWCNPISGHATLYWYQQILGQGPKLLIQFQNNGVVDDSQLPKDRFSAERLKGVDSTLKIQPAKLEDSAVYLCASSLVDNEQFFGPGTRLTVL.

V is TRBV27 and J is TRBJ1-2; TRBD1 agrees at 7 bases. The CDR3 has 14 amino acids. V shed 6 bases and J 8 bases; nucleotides not matched to a gene: 12. Germline lookup yields CDR1 MNHEY and CDR2 SMNVEV (reference sequence). CDR3 residues: CASRIQGGNAGYTF. CDR3 DNA: TGTGCCAGCAGAATTCAGGGGGGCAACGCCGGCTACACCTTC.